One and the same sample provided the 16 T cell receptor beta chains below, sequenced in a study of blood T cell repertoires in COVID-19. Only in-frame clones appear in the TCRdb table, and some are missing; sequencing was by immunoSEQ multiplex PCR. The repertoire includes tens of thousands of clones, around nine tenths of them detected once, and about 65% sits in the top ten. Material for sequencing was peripheral blood. Receptors were obtained from a man between 65 and 85 years old with acute or convalescent COVID-19.

The V and J genes are TRBV2 and TRBJ1-1; unclear D gene. Trimming shortened V by 0 bases and J by 6 bases, and 5 bases separated the two germline ends. CDR1 is SNHLY and CDR2 is FYNNEI in the germline V gene. CDR3 length equals 12 residues. The CDR3: CASSEATAEAFF. Here the CDR3 DNA reads TGTGCCAGCAGTGAAGCTACAGCTGAAGCTTTCTTT.

The V and J genes are TRBV5-5 and TRBJ2-7; D is possibly TRBD1 (5 bases). Trimming removed 0 bases from V and 5 bases from J, with 12 bases in between. The CDR3 runs to 14 residues. Germline V gene sequence: CDR1 SGHKS, CDR2 YYEKEE (reference sequence). The CDR3 DNA reads TGTGCCAGCAGCTTGGGGGCAGGGTCGGACGAGCAGTACTTC. As protein: CASSLGAGSDEQYF.

The chain uses TRBV4-3 and TRBJ2-5, with a weak D call TRBD2 (5 bases). Deletions cut 0 bases from V and 5 bases from J, with 13 bases between. CDR3 size: 15 residues. Germline CDR1 LGHNA, CDR2 YSLEER. CDR3 in amino acids: CASSQDPGFGETQYF. In DNA, the CDR3 is TGCGCCAGCAGCCAAGATCCGGGGTTCGGGGAGACCCAGTACTTC.

The rearrangement uses TRBV9 and TRBJ2-1; 7 nucleotides line up with TRBD1. The CDR3 extends over 15 amino acids. Germline V gene lookup returns CDR1 SGDLS and CDR2 YYNGEE. V trimming: 4 bases; J trimming: 4 bases; junction bases outside the gene matches: 8. The CDR3: CASSFRDRQYNEQFF. The CDR3 bases are TGTGCCAGCAGCTTCCGGGACAGACAATACAATGAGCAGTTCTTC.

The V and J genes are TRBV18 and TRBJ2-3; the match to TRBD2 covers 13 bases. With V trimmed by 6 bases and J by 6 bases, 9 bases remained unmatched. This CDR3 has 16 amino acids. Per germline, CDR1 KGHSH and CDR2 LQKENI. CDR3: CASSGLAGLAGDTQYF. In nucleotides, the CDR3 is TGTGCCAGCTCGGGACTAGCGGGACTAGCAGGGGATACGCAGTATTTT.

The V call is TRBV12-3 or TRBV12-4, the J call TRBJ2-7, with a possible D match to TRBD1 (6 bases). The CDR3 is 11 residues long. V lost 9 bases, J lost 4 bases, and 10 bases lay in between. The CDR3 bases are TGTGCCAGTGGACAGTTTTACGAGCAGTACTTC. Translation gives CASGQFYEQYF.

V gene TRBV30 combines with J gene TRBJ1-1; D is undetermined. Germline V gives CDR1 GTSNPN, CDR2 SVGIG (reference sequence). V dropped 8 bases and J dropped 1 base, with 8 bases sitting between them. The CDR3 is 11 residues long. DNA of the CDR3: TGTGCCACGGCGGGGAACACTGAAGCTTTCTTT. Protein product: CATAGNTEAFF.

This chain uses TRBV15 with TRBJ2-5; 7 bases line up with TRBD1. This CDR3 has 14 amino acids. The J segment lost 2 bases and the V segment lost 8 bases, leaving 8 bases of the junction unmatched. The germline gives CDR1 LNHNV, CDR2 YYDKDF (reference sequence). The CDR3 DNA sequence: TGTGCCACCGGAAACCGGGACAGACAAGAGACCCAGTACTTC. Its protein product is CATGNRDRQETQYF.

The genes are TRBV27 and TRBJ2-5, with 12 bases aligning to TRBD2. This CDR3 has 17 amino acids. The V segment lost 4 bases and the J segment 5 bases; nucleotides outside the gene matches: 11. Per the germline V gene, CDR1 is MNHEY and CDR2 is SMNVEV (reference sequence). CDR3: CASSSTSGRSLGETQYF. CDR3 DNA sequence: TGTGCCAGCAGTTCGACTAGCGGGAGATCCCTCGGGGAGACCCAGTACTTC.

The CDR3, as DNA: TGTGCCAGCAGTTTAGCGGCCGTTGGCTATGGCTACACCTTC. Translating gives CASSLAAVGYGYTF. The V call is TRBV28, the J call TRBJ1-2; D is uncertain. CDR1 is MDHEN, CDR2 SYDVKM, per germline. CDR3 length: 14 residues. V lost 2 bases and J lost 4, with 11 bases in between.

V gene TRBV19 combines with J gene TRBJ2-7, with 9 bases that match TRBD1. V was clipped by 6 bases and J by 2 bases; unmatched bases: 2. From germline, CDR1 is LNHDA and CDR2 SQIVND (reference sequence). The CDR3 loop spans 13 amino acids. The CDR3 loop is CASRRDRAYEQYF. The CDR3 coding sequence is TGTGCCAGTAGGAGGGACAGGGCCTACGAGCAGTACTTC. Using reference TRBV19 and TRBJ2-7 for the parts outside the CDR3, the full variable domain is DGGITQSPKYLFRKEGQNVTLSCEQNLNHDAMYWYRQDPGQGLRLIYYSQIVNDFQKGDIAEGYSVSREKKESFPLTVTSAQKNPTAFYLCASRRDRAYEQYFGPGTRLTVT.

The chain uses TRBV5-1 and TRBJ2-3, with D tentatively TRBD1 (5 bases). This CDR3 spans 16 amino acids. CDR1 and CDR2 (germline): SGHRS, YFSETQ. Deletions cut 2 bases from V and 3 bases from J, with 16 bases between. Here the CDR3 reads CASSFSAGPGTDTQYF. CDR3 bases: TGCGCCAGCAGCTTCAGTGCAGGGCCAGGTACAGATACGCAGTATTTT.

The chain joins TRBV5-1 to TRBJ2-5, with D tentatively TRBD1 (6 bases). Germline CDR1 reads SGHRS; CDR2 reads YFSETQ. Trimming took off 3 bases at V and 0 bases at J, with 12 bases between the two ends. The CDR3 is made up of 15 amino acids. The CDR3 sequence is CASSSTGGYQETQYF. The CDR3 coding sequence is TGCGCCAGCAGCTCGACAGGCGGGTACCAAGAGACCCAGTACTTC.

V usage is TRBV6-6 and J usage is TRBJ1-2; D remains ambiguous. This CDR3 comprises 15 residues. Per germline, CDR1 MNHNY and CDR2 SVGAGI (reference sequence). V shed 1 base and J shed 0 bases, with 9 bases lying between them. The CDR3 DNA reads as TGTGCCAGCAGTTACTTGGACTACGCTAACTATGGCTACACCTTC. This codes for CASSYLDYANYGYTF.

This chain joins TRBV2 and TRBJ2-1; perhaps TRBD2 as D (5 bases). Germline CDR1 and CDR2: SNHLY and FYNNEI. V was cut by 3 bases and J by 8 bases, with 11 bases left in between. The CDR3 is 13 amino acids. CDR3 nucleotides: TGTGCCAGCAGTGATCCGCGGGCCCATGAGCAGTTCTTC. Its protein product is CASSDPRAHEQFF.

This chain links TRBV5-1 with TRBJ1-4; 8 bases agree with TRBD1. CDR3 size: 14 residues. The J segment lost 7 bases and the V segment lost 4 bases, leaving 6 bases of the junction unmatched. Germline V gives CDR1 SGHRS, CDR2 YFSETQ. CDR3 residues: CASSQDRVSEKLFF. The CDR3 bases are TGCGCCAGCAGCCAGGACAGGGTTAGTGAAAAACTGTTTTTT.